The 26 T cell receptor beta chains presented below share a single source sample, sequenced in a study of cytomegalovirus exposure and HLA in healthy donors. Primers for the PCR totalled 60 Vbeta and 13 Jbeta. The repertoire was sequenced with immunoSEQ multiplex PCR; TCRdb's copy has only in-frame clones and lacks some. The sample yields just over 95,000 clones, about four fifths seen once. The source material was PBMCs. The origin of the receptors is a human donor in good health.

The V gene is TRBV5-6, the J gene TRBJ2-5; D perhaps matches TRBD1 (5 bases). Per the germline V gene, CDR1 is SGHDT and CDR2 is YYEEEE. V was trimmed by 4 bases and J by 5 bases, leaving 15 bases between them. This CDR3 has 14 residues. CDR3 loop: CASSPIGQGETQYF. The CDR3 coding sequence is TGTGCCAGCAGCCCCATCGGACAAGGGGAGACCCAGTACTTC. The full variable domain, completed using reference TRBV5-6 and TRBJ2-5, is DAGVTQSPTHLIKTRGQQVTLRCSPKSGHDTVSWYQQALGQGPQFIFQYYEEEERQRGNFPDRFSGHQFPNYSSELNVNALLLGDSALYLCASSPIGQGETQYFGPGTRLLVL.

This chain connects TRBV10-1 to TRBJ2-7, with 12 bases matching TRBD2. Germline CDR1 and CDR2: WNHNN and SYGVQD (reference sequence). This CDR3 is 15 amino acids long. Trimming removed 5 bases from V and 7 bases from J; junction bases left unmatched: 9. The CDR3 loop is CASSPGLAGPSEQYF. The CDR3 nucleotides are TGCGCCAGCAGTCCGGGACTAGCGGGCCCTAGTGAGCAGTACTTC.

The CDR3 region is CASGPHKGDRADSGNTIYF. DNA for the CDR3: TGTGCTAGTGGTCCGCACAAGGGGGACAGGGCTGACTCTGGAAACACCATATATTTT. This sequence joins TRBV12-5 and TRBJ1-3; 9 bases agree with TRBD1. CDR1 is LGHNT and CDR2 is FRNRAP in the germline V gene. Germline trimming cut 5 bases from V and 0 bases from J; bases unmatched to any gene: 14. The CDR3 contains 19 residues.

This clone was seen only once. Other DNA sequences within the sample encode an identical CDR3. The chain links TRBV5-1 to TRBJ1-3, with no clear D. The germline gives CDR1 SGHRS, CDR2 YFSETQ. V was clipped by 0 bases and J by 2 bases, with 9 bases between them. The CDR3 has 15 amino acids. The CDR3 is CASSLAAGAGNTIYF. CDR3 sequence (DNA): TGCGCCAGCAGCTTGGCGGCAGGCGCTGGAAACACCATATATTTT.

This CDR3 reads CASSETSGITGELFF. The CDR3, as DNA: TGTGCCAGTAGCGAGACTAGCGGGATCACCGGGGAGCTGTTTTTT. This chain connects TRBV19 to TRBJ2-2, with 11 positions matching TRBD2. The CDR3 consists of 15 residues. The V gene's germline CDR1 is LNHDA and CDR2 SQIVND (reference sequence). The J segment lost 4 bases and the V segment lost 6 bases, leaving 4 bases of the junction unmatched.

This rearrangement joins TRBV21-1 to TRBJ2-7; TRBD1 reflects the table's D call only, with no check against the DNA. TRBV21-1 is labeled a pseudogene. The CDR3 totals 12 residues. CDR3 amino acids: CASSIDSREQYF. The DNA for the CDR3 is TGTGCCAGCAGCATAGACAGTCGCGAGCAGTACTTC.

The J gene is TRBJ2-5, the V gene TRBV27; TRBD1 matches at 7 bases. CDR1 and CDR2 (germline): MNHEY, SMNVEV (reference sequence). This CDR3 has 15 amino acids. V dropped 4 bases and J dropped 4; count of bases not matched to a gene: 9. CDR3 coding DNA: TGTGCCAGCAGTTCGACAGGGAGAGGGATAGAGACCCAGTACTTC. Its protein is CASSSTGRGIETQYF.

This chain connects TRBV18 to TRBJ1-2; D gene uncertain. V was clipped by 3 bases and J by 7 bases, with 12 bases between them. The germline CDR1 and CDR2 sequences are KGHSH and LQKENI. CDR3 size: 13 residues. CDR3: CASSPEGAAGYTF. In DNA, the CDR3 is TGTGCCAGCTCACCGGAGGGCGCGGCTGGCTACACCTTC.

CDR3 protein: CASSQTSARASGSVDEQFF. Here the CDR3 DNA reads TGCGCCAGCAGCCAAACCTCCGCCCGGGCTAGCGGGAGTGTGGATGAGCAGTTCTTC. The V call is TRBV4-3, the J call TRBJ2-1; 10 nucleotides line up with TRBD2. This CDR3 is built from 19 residues. Germline CDR1 is LGHNA and CDR2 is YSLEER. J was trimmed by 8 bases and V by 2 bases; bases with no gene match: 18.

Of note for this clone: The sample has other DNA sequences that encode this CDR3 too. V is TRBV18 and J is TRBJ1-1; D is possibly TRBD1 (5 bases). CDR1 KGHSH and CDR2 LQKENI come from the germline V gene. V lost 2 bases, J lost 1 base, and 5 bases lay in between. The CDR3 is 13 amino acids. This CDR3 reads CASSPTGNTEAFF. CDR3 nucleotide sequence: TGTGCCAGCTCACCAACAGGGAACACTGAAGCTTTCTTT.

The chain is built from TRBV14 and TRBJ2-4; tentative D call: TRBD1 (5 bases). The germline V and J ends were trimmed by 0 bases and 7 bases, with 13 bases remaining between them. Germline CDR1 is SGHDN and CDR2 is FVKESK. CDR3 size: 15 residues. The CDR3 coding sequence is TGTGCCAGCAGCCAAGATCAAGGGGCAGTGAACATTCAGTACTTC. This encodes CASSQDQGAVNIQYF.

This chain joins TRBV2 and TRBJ2-5; the D gene is possibly TRBD2 (9 bases). Trimming stripped 4 bases from V and 5 bases from J, with 20 bases between. Germline V gene sequence: CDR1 SNHLY, CDR2 FYNNEI. The CDR3 totals 16 residues. The CDR3 DNA reads TGTGCCAGCAGTGGCCAGGGGGCGGGGGGGCTCGAGACCCAGTACTTC. It specifies CASSGQGAGGLETQYF.

A remark on this clone: The same CDR3 also results from other DNA sequences found in this sample. The chain has TRBV6-1 and TRBJ1-1; D is unresolved. The V and J ends lost 4 bases and 0 bases respectively, with 12 bases between them. This CDR3 comprises 15 residues. The V gene's germline CDR1 is MNHNS and CDR2 SASEGT. CDR3 sequence: CASSVEISVNTEAFF. For the CDR3, the DNA is TGTGCCAGCAGTGTAGAGATTAGCGTGAACACTGAAGCTTTCTTT.

The chain employs TRBV9 and TRBJ2-4, with TRBD1 matching over 7 bases. The CDR3 consists of 16 residues. Trimming cost V 0 bases and J 1 base; bases outside gene matches: 4. CDR1 SGDLS and CDR2 YYNGEE come from the germline V gene. The CDR3 DNA reads as TGTGCCAGCAGCGTAGACCCCAGGGGGGCCAAAAACATTCAGTACTTC. Its protein product is CASSVDPRGAKNIQYF.

The CDR3 here is CASSLVAGGGYTF. CDR3 nucleotide sequence: TGTGCCAGCAGCTTGGTGGCAGGGGGTGGCTACACCTTC. The chain combines TRBV5-4 with TRBJ1-2, with TRBD1 identical over 7 bases. The CDR3 covers 13 residues. Germline V gene sequence: CDR1 SGHNT, CDR2 YYREEE (reference sequence). The V gene end was trimmed by 0 bases and the J gene end by 7 bases; junction bases not matched to a gene: 3.

This clone was seen only once. The V and J genes are TRBV9 and TRBJ1-1; unclear D gene. V was trimmed by 4 bases and J by 6 bases, leaving 16 bases between them. CDR1 and CDR2 (germline): SGDLS, YYNGEE. This CDR3 contains 14 residues. DNA for the CDR3: TGTGCCAGCAGCCCCCTCTTACAGTTTTCTGAAGCTTTCTTT. Its protein product is CASSPLLQFSEAFF.

The chain employs TRBV29-1 and TRBJ1-2; D remains ambiguous. Trimming stripped 3 bases from V and 8 bases from J, with 13 bases between. CDR1 and CDR2 from the germline V gene are SQVTM and ANQGSEA. There are 12 residues in the CDR3. In DNA form, the CDR3 reads TGCAGCGTTGAGACCCAGCGAGGGGGCTACACCTTC. As protein: CSVETQRGGYTF.

This rearrangement joins TRBV9 to TRBJ1-6; 10 bases agree with TRBD1. The trim removed 3 bases at V and 10 bases at J, leaving 13 bases unmatched. The CDR3 totals 17 residues. Germline CDR1 reads SGDLS; CDR2 reads YYNGEE. The CDR3 reads CASSASGAGTGDSPLHF. CDR3 in DNA: TGTGCCAGCAGCGCATCAGGGGCCGGGACAGGGGACTCACCCCTCCACTTT.

The V and J genes are TRBV4-1 and TRBJ2-7; tentatively, D is TRBD2 (6 bases). Germline V gives CDR1 MGHRA, CDR2 YSYEKL. Trimming took 5 bases from V and 4 from J, leaving 15 bases between them. The CDR3 covers 14 residues. The CDR3 here is CASSIRDSPYEQYF. CDR3 in DNA: TGCGCCAGCAGCATACGGGACTCCCCGTACGAGCAGTACTTC.

This clone was detected only a few times. The J gene is TRBJ1-1, the V gene TRBV15, with D unclear. This CDR3 has 14 amino acids. The V end lost 8 bases, the J end lost 2 bases, and 15 bases lay between the germline ends. CDR1 is LNHNV and CDR2 is YYDKDF in the germline V gene (reference sequence). The DNA for the CDR3 is TGTGCCACCTCGGTCGCGAGGAGAAACACTGAAGCTTTCTTT. Translation gives CATSVARRNTEAFF.

The chain has TRBV19 and TRBJ1-3, with a possible D match to TRBD1 (6 bases). Deletions cut 5 bases from V and 8 bases from J, with 19 bases between. The CDR3 has 15 amino acids. Germline values: CDR1 LNHDA, CDR2 SQIVND (reference sequence). CDR3 residues: CASSPTQGNWDTIYF. The DNA for the CDR3 is TGTGCCAGTAGTCCCACCCAGGGGAATTGGGACACCATATATTTT.

The chain employs TRBV20-1 and TRBJ1-2; D is unresolved. V dropped 6 bases and J dropped 5 bases, with 10 bases sitting between them. The CDR3 runs 11 residues. Germline lookup yields CDR1 DFQATT and CDR2 SNEGSKA (reference sequence). The CDR3 DNA reads TGCAGTGCCAATACAGCATATGGCTACACCTTC. Protein: CSANTAYGYTF.

The V call is TRBV4-3, the J call TRBJ2-1; tentatively, D is TRBD2 (6 bases). CDR1 is LGHNA, CDR2 YSLEER, per germline. Trimming cost V 1 base and J 10 bases, with 20 bases left between them. This CDR3 is built from 16 residues. The CDR3 DNA sequence: TGCGCCAGCAGCCAAGGGGGAGGATCCCGAGGTTGGGAGCAGTTCTTC. Protein product: CASSQGGGSRGWEQFF.

This chain links TRBV7-6 with TRBJ2-3; D may be TRBD2 (5 bases). The germline V gene encodes CDR1 SGHVS and CDR2 FNYEAQ. The V end was cut by 5 bases, the J end by 3 bases, with 9 bases between. This CDR3 has 13 amino acids. The CDR3 is CASSTLATDTQYF. CDR3 DNA: TGTGCCAGCAGCACGCTAGCTACAGATACGCAGTATTTT.

The CDR3 region has the DNA TGTGCCAGCAGCTTGGGAGCGGGCGTCGGCTACACCTTC. It specifies CASSLGAGVGYTF. This chain uses TRBV5-6 with TRBJ1-2; D unresolved. The V end was cut by 0 bases, the J end by 8 bases, with 11 bases between. This CDR3 is 13 amino acids long. CDR1 and CDR2 from the germline V gene are SGHDT and YYEEEE.

The rearrangement joins TRBV6-1 to TRBJ1-2; 12 bases map to TRBD1. Germline V gives CDR1 MNHNS, CDR2 SASEGT. With V trimmed by 2 bases and J by 6 bases, 7 bases remained unmatched. The CDR3 length is 16 residues. CDR3 nucleotide sequence: TGTGCCAGCAGTGAAATTGTGGGACAGGGGGCGAATGGCTACACCTTC. Its protein product is CASSEIVGQGANGYTF.